This T cell receptor beta chain was recorded in a study of regulatory T cells in long-lasting Graves disease. TCR beta libraries were built with iRepertoire HTBI primers and Arm-PCR of CDR3 regions. TCRdb fed the multiplex PCR reads into MiXCR, producing one record per CDR3 protein. This sample yields about 430,000 distinct CDR3 sequences, of which 15% are seen a single time; approximately 7.6% belongs to the top ten. Time point denoted: newly diagnosed GD, antithyroid drugs for less than 3 months. From RNA extracted from PBMCs, the TCR library was made. The CDR3 runs to 15 residues. Trimming took off 2 bases at V and 1 base at J, with 15 bases between the two ends. Germline V gene sequence: CDR1 GTSNPN, CDR2 SVGIG (reference sequence). This sample also belongs to another study, concerning T cells in Graves' hyperthyroidism and ophthalmopathy. That source reports: Blood also contained most expanded thyroid clonotypes above 0.001.

This receptor was obtained from a woman in her thirties or forties with Graves disease. J is TRBJ2-7 and V is TRBV30; D gene unclear. The sequencing here drew on peripheral blood mononuclear cells (PBMCs), taken at new diagnosis, from a patient treated with antithyroid drugs. The CDR3 is CAWSSILRLSYEQYF. The CDR3 DNA sequence: TGTGCCTGGAGTTCCATATTGCGACTGTCCTACGAGCAGTACTTC.